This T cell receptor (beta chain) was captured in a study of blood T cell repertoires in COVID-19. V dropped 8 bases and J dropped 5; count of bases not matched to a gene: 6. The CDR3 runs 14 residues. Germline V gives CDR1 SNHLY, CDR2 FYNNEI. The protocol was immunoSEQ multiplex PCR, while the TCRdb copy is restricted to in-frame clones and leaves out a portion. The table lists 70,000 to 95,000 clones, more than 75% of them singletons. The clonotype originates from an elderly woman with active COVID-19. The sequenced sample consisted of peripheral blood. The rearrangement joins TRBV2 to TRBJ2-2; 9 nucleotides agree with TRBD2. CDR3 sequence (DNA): TGTGCCAGCGACAGCGGGAGGAAGACCGGGGAGCTGTTTTTT. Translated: CASDSGRKTGELFF.